The subject of this entry is one T cell receptor (beta chain). The sample belongs to a study of TIL therapy for anti-PD-1-resistant metastatic lung cancer. The overall study: Most patients had lung adenocarcinoma. Tumors carried a median approximately 1.6 non-synonymous mutations per megabase.

Time point specified: pre-treatment sample, taken before nivolumab and TIL therapy. Germline-derived CDR1 and CDR2 are LGHDT and YNNKEL (reference sequence). Trimming removed 1 base at V and 10 bases at J, with 14 bases between. CDR3 length: 15 residues. The libraries were made with immunoSEQ v3. Assay: immunoSEQ multiplex PCR; the TCRdb copy retains only in-frame clones and omits some. The table includes tens of thousands of clones, roughly 91% detected once. This chain connects TRBV3-1 (or the pseudogene TRBV3-2) to TRBJ1-6, with D perhaps matching TRBD1 (6 bases). This TCR was sampled from a person between 25 and 80 years old with non-small cell lung cancer. The input for sequencing was blood, taken at baseline. CDR3: CASSQGSQGYSPLHF. The CDR3 DNA is TGTGCCAGCAGCCAAGGTTCGCAGGGGTACTCACCCCTCCACTTT.